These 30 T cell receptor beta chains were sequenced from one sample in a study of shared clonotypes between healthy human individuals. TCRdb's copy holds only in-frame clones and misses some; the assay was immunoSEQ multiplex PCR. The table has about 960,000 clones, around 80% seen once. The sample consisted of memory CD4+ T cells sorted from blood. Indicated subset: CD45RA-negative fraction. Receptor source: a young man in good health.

CDR3 bases: TGTGCCAGCAGTCTCCGATTGGGGGCTTCCAATGAGCAGTTCTTC. This codes for CASSLRLGASNEQFF. The rearrangement uses TRBV6-5 and TRBJ2-1; tentatively, D is TRBD1 (6 bases). The CDR3 is made up of 15 amino acids. V lost 5 bases to trimming and J lost 6 bases, with 17 bases between them. Germline lookup yields CDR1 MNHEY and CDR2 SVGAGI.

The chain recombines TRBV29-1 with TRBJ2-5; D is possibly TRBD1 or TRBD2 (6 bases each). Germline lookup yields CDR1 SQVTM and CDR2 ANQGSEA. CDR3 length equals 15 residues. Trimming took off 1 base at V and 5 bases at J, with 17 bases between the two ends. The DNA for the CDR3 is TGCAGCGTTGAAGGTGGCTCGGGGGCGGGTGAGACCCAGTACTTC. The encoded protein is CSVEGGSGAGETQYF. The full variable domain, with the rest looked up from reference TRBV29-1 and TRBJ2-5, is SAVISQKPSRDICQRGTSLTIQCQVDSQVTMMFWYRQQPGQSLTLIATANQGSEATYESGFVIDKFPISRPNLTFSTLTVSNMSPEDSSIYLCSVEGGSGAGETQYFGPGTRLLVL.

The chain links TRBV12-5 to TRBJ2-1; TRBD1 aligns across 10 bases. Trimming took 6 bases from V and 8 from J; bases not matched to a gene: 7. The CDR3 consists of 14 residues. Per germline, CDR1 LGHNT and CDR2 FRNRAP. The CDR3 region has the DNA TGTGCTAGTGGGTCGGGACAGGGGAACCATGAGCAGTTCTTC. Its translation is CASGSGQGNHEQFF.

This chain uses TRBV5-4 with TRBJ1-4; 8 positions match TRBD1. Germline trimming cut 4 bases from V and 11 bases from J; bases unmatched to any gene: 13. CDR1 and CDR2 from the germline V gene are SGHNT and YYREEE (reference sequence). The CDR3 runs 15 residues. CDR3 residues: CASSSSGGVGGKLFF. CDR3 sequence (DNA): TGTGCCAGCAGCAGCTCAGGGGGCGTTGGAGGCAAACTGTTTTTT.

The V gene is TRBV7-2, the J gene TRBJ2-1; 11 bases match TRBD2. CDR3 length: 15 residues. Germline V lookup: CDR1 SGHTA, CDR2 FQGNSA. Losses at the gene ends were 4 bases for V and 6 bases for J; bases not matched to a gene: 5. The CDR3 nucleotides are TGTGCCAGCAGCTGGGCTAGCGGGAGGATCAATGAGCAGTTCTTC. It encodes CASSWASGRINEQFF.

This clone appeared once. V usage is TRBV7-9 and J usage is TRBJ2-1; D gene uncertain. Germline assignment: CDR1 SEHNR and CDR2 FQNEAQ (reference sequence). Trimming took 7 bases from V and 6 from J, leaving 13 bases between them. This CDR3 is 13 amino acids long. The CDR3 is CASTSLRTNEQFF. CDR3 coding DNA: TGTGCCAGCACCTCTTTACGGACCAATGAGCAGTTCTTC.

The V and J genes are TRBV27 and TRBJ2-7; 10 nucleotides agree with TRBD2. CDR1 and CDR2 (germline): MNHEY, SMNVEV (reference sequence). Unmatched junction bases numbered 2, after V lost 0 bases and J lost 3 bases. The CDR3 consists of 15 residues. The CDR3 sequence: CASSLSLAGNYEQYF. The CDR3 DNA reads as TGTGCCAGCAGTTTATCACTAGCGGGGAACTACGAGCAGTACTTC.

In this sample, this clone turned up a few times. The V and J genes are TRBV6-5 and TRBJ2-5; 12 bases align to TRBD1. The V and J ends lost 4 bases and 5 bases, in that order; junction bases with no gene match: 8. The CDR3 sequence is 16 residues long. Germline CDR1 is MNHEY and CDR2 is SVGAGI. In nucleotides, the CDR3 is TGTGCCAGCAGTTCATCCGGGACAGGGGGCGCGGAGACCCAGTACTTC. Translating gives CASSSSGTGGAETQYF.

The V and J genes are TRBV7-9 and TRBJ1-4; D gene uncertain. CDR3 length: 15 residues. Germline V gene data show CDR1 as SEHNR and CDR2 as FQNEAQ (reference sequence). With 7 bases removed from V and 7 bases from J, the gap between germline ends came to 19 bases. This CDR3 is CASTSLGLPSEKLFF. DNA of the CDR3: TGTGCCAGCACCTCCCTCGGCCTTCCGAGTGAAAAACTGTTTTTT.

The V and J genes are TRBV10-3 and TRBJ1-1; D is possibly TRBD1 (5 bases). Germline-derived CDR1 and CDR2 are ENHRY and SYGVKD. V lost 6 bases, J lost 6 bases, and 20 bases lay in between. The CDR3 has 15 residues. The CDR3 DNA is TGTGCCATCAGAACCCCAGCGGAGGGGTCCGCTGAAGCTTTCTTT. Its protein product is CAIRTPAEGSAEAFF.

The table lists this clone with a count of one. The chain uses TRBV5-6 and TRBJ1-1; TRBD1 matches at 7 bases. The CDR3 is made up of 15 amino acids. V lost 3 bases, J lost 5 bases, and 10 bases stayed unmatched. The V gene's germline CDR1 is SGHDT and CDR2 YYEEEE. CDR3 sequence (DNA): TGTGCCAGCAGCTCAATGACAGGGAAGGGAACTGAAGCTTTCTTT. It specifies CASSSMTGKGTEAFF.

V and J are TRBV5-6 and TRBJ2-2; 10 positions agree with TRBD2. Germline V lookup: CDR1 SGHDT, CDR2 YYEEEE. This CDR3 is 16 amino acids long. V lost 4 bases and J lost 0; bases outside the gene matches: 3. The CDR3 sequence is CASSATSGANTGELFF. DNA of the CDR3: TGTGCCAGCAGCGCCACTAGCGGGGCGAACACCGGGGAGCTGTTTTTT.

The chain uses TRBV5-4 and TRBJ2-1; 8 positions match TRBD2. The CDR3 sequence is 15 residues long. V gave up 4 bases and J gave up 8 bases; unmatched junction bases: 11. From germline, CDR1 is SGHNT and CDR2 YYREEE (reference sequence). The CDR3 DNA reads TGTGCCAGCAGCCCCCGGTTAGCGGGAAAGGATGAGCAGTTCTTC. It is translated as CASSPRLAGKDEQFF. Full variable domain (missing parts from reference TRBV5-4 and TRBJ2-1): ETGVTQSPTHLIKTRGQQVTLRCSSQSGHNTVSWYQQALGQGPQFIFQYYREEENGRGNFPPRFSGLQFPNYSSELNVNALELDDSALYLCASSPRLAGKDEQFFGPGTRLTVL.

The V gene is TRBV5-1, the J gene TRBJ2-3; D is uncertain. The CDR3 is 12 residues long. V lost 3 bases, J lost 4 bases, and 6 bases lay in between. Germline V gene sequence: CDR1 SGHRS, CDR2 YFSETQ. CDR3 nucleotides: TGCGCCAGCAGCTACAACTCAGATACGCAGTATTTT. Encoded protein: CASSYNSDTQYF.

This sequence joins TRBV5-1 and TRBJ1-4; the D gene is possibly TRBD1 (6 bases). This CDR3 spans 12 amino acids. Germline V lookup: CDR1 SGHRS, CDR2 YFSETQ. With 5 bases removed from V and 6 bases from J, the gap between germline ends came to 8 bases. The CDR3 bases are TGCGCCAGCAGGAGGGGGGATGAAAAACTGTTTTTT. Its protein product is CASRRGDEKLFF.

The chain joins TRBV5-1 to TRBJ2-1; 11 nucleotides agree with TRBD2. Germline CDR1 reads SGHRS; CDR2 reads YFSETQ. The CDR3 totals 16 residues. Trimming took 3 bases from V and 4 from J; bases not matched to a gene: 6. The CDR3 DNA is TGCGCCAGCAGCTATATAGCGGGGGGGACATACAATGAGCAGTTCTTC. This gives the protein CASSYIAGGTYNEQFF.

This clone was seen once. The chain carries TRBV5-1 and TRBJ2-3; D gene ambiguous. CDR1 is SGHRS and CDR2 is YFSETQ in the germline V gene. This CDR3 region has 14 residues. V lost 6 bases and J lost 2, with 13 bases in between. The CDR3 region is CASNGERITDTQYF. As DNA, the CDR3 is TGCGCCAGCAACGGCGAGAGGATCACAGATACGCAGTATTTT.

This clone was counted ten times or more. CDR3 nucleotides: TGTGCCAGCAGTTTGACCCCCCCGGGACAGGGGTATTCACCCCTCCACTTT. This codes for CASSLTPPGQGYSPLHF. V and J are TRBV27 and TRBJ1-6; 10 nucleotides line up with TRBD1. The germline V gene has CDR1 MNHEY and CDR2 SMNVEV (reference sequence). Trimming took 3 bases from V and 8 from J; bases not matched to a gene: 10. The CDR3 loop spans 17 amino acids.

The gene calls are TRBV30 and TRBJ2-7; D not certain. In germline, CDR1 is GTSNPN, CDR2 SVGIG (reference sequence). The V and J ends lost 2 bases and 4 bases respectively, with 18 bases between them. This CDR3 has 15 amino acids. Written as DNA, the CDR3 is TGTGCCTGGAGTCCCTTGTCCACCGGACCGTACGAGCAGTACTTC. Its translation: CAWSPLSTGPYEQYF.

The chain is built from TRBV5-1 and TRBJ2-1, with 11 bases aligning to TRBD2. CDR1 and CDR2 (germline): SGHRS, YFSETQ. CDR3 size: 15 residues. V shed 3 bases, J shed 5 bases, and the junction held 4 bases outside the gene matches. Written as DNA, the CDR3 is TGCGCCAGCAGCTCCCTAGCGGGGGGTGACAATGAGCAGTTCTTC. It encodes CASSSLAGGDNEQFF.

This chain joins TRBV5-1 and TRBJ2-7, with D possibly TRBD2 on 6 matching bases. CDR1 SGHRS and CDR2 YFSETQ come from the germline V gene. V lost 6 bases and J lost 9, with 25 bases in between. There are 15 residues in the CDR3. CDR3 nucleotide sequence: TGCGCCAGCACTCACGGCGGGGACCCCGTAGGCGGGCAGTACTTC. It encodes CASTHGGDPVGGQYF.

The CDR3 loop is CASSLTVAANEQFF. DNA of the CDR3: TGTGCCAGCAGTCTTACGGTTGCGGCAAATGAGCAGTTCTTC. J is TRBJ2-1 and V is TRBV7-9, with no clear D. This CDR3 comprises 14 residues. V was trimmed by 6 bases and J by 7 bases, leaving 16 bases between them. Germline CDR1 SEHNR, CDR2 FQNEAQ (reference sequence). Full variable domain (missing parts from reference TRBV7-9 and TRBJ2-1): DTGVSQNPRHKITKRGQNVTFRCDPISEHNRLYWYRQTLGQGPEFLTYFQNEAQLEKSRLLSDRFSAERPKGSFSTLEIQRTEQGDSAMYLCASSLTVAANEQFFGPGTRLTVL.

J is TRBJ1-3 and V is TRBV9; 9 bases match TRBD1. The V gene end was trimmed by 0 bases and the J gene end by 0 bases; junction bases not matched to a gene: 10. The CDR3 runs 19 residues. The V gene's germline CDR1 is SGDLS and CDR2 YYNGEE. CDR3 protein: CASSVVGTGFDPSGNTIYF. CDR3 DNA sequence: TGTGCCAGCAGCGTAGTGGGGACAGGGTTTGACCCCTCTGGAAACACCATATATTTT.

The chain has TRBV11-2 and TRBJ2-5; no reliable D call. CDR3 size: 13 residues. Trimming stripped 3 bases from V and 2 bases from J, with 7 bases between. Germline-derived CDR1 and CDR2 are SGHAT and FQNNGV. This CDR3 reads CASSFGHQETQYF. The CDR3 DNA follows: TGTGCCAGCAGCTTTGGGCATCAAGAGACCCAGTACTTC.

The CDR3 protein is CASSLGTSATGELFF. In DNA, the CDR3 is TGTGCCAGCAGCTTGGGGACTAGTGCCACCGGGGAGCTGTTTTTT. The rearrangement joins TRBV5-6 to TRBJ2-2; 7 bases agree with TRBD2. Germline CDR1 and CDR2: SGHDT and YYEEEE. The CDR3 loop spans 15 amino acids. V dropped 0 bases and J dropped 4; count of bases not matched to a gene: 3.

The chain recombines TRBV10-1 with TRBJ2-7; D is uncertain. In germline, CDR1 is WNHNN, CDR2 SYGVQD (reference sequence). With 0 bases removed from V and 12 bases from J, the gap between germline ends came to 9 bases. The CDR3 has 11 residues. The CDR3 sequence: CASSESVSRYF. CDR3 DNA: TGCGCCAGCAGTGAGTCAGTGTCCCGGTACTTC.

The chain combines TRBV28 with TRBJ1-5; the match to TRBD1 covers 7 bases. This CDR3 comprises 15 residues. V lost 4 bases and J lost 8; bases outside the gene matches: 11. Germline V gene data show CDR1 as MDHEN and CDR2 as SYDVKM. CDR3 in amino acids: CASSSSNRGGKPQHF. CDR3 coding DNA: TGTGCCAGCAGTTCCAGCAACAGGGGAGGTAAGCCCCAGCATTTT.

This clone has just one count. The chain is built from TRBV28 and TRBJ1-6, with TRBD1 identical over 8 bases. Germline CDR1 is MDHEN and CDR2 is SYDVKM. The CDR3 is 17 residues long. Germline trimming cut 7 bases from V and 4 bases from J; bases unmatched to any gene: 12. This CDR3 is CASTSPGGDRYNSPLHF. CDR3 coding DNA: TGTGCCAGCACCTCCCCCGGGGGGGACAGGTATAATTCACCCCTCCACTTT.

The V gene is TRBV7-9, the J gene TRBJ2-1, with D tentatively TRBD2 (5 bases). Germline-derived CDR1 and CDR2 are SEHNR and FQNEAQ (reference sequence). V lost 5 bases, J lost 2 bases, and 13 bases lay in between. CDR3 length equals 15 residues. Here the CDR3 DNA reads TGTGCCAGCAGCAAGATCGGGAATCCCTACAATGAGCAGTTCTTC. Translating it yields CASSKIGNPYNEQFF.

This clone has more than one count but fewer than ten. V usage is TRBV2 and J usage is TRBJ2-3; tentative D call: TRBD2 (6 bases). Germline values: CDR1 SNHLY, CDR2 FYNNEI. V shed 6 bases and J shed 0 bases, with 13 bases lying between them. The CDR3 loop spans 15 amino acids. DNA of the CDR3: TGTGCCAGCAGCTACCGGGAGCCCAGCACAGATACGCAGTATTTT. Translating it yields CASSYREPSTDTQYF. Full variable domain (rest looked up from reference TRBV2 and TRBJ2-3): EPEVTQTPSHQVTQMGQEVILRCVPISNHLYFYWYRQILGQKVEFLVSFYNNEISEKSEIFDDQFSVERPDGSNFTLKIRSTKLEDSAMYFCASSYREPSTDTQYFGPGTRLTVL.